Below, 25 T cell receptor beta chains from the same sample are listed, as sequenced in a study of T cell repertoires in cytomegalovirus infection (dated by TCRdb to the late 2010s). Sequenced on an Illumina HiSeq 1500. TCRdb handled the public reads itself, with Q25 trimming in fastp and clone calling in MiXCR, and kept productive beta chains. Every CDR3 protein is listed once, alongside the most common genes and DNA of its rows. This sample comprises 90,000 to 130,000 distinct CDR3 sequences, roughly a tenth of them detected only once. The ten largest account for about 32% of the sample. Their antigens are not known. Input material: PBMCs, sequenced either directly or after in vitro stimulation (not recorded which). The receptors stem from a human donor in good health (CMV status not recorded). Some clones in this sample may be carry-over from other donors' samples.

This clonotype was counted a few times. The rearrangement links TRBV19 to TRBJ2-1; weak D call: TRBD1 (5 bases). CDR3 size: 14 residues. The germline V and J ends were trimmed by 3 bases and 8 bases, with 14 bases remaining between them. Per germline, CDR1 LNHDA and CDR2 SQIVND (reference sequence). CDR3 nucleotide sequence: TGTGCCAGTAGTATTTACTCAGGGATCGATGAGCAGTTCTTC. Protein product: CASSIYSGIDEQFF.

V usage is TRBV29-1 and J usage is TRBJ2-1; 10 bases map to TRBD2. Looked up from germline, CDR1 is SQVTM and CDR2 is ANQGSEA. V lost 4 bases, J lost 5 bases, and 5 bases stayed unmatched. The CDR3 has 14 residues. CDR3 residues: CSVALLAGDNEQFF. The CDR3 DNA reads as TGCAGCGTTGCTCTCCTAGCGGGGGACAATGAGCAGTTCTTC.

The CDR3 spells CASSLAGANYGYTF. In nucleotides, the CDR3 is TGTGCCAGCAGTCTCGCAGGGGCTAACTATGGCTACACCTTC. The chain links TRBV6-6 to TRBJ1-2; tentative D call: TRBD1 (6 bases). The CDR3 spans 14 residues. The germline gives CDR1 MNHNY, CDR2 SVGAGI (reference sequence). The germline V and J ends were trimmed by 5 bases and 0 bases, with 10 bases remaining between them.

The V and J genes are TRBV12-3 or TRBV12-4 and TRBJ2-3, with no clear D. V was pared by 1 base and J by 1 base, with 6 bases between. This CDR3 comprises 14 residues. The CDR3 sequence: CASSLEGRTDTQYF. The CDR3 nucleotides read TGTGCCAGCAGTTTAGAAGGACGCACAGATACGCAGTATTTT.

This clonotype appeared a few times. The chain recombines TRBV6-2 or TRBV6-3 with TRBJ2-7; D unclear. Trimming pared 4 bases from V and 3 bases from J, leaving 10 bases between. The CDR3 loop spans 13 amino acids. Per germline, CDR1 MNHEY and CDR2 SVGEGT. The CDR3 DNA sequence: TGTGCCAGCAGTTTCGCGGATTACTACGAGCAGTACTTC. Translation gives CASSFADYYEQYF.

This chain joins TRBV7-2 and TRBJ2-5; D may be TRBD1 (6 bases). Deletions cut 0 bases from V and 2 bases from J, with 13 bases between. This CDR3 has 16 residues. Germline CDR1 SGHTA, CDR2 FQGNSA. The CDR3 loop is CASSLASGVVQETQYF. Here the CDR3 DNA reads TGTGCCAGCAGCTTAGCTTCAGGGGTGGTTCAAGAGACCCAGTACTTC.

This clonotype came up many times. The gene calls are TRBV6-2 or TRBV6-3 and TRBJ2-1; D is possibly TRBD1 (5 bases). Per germline, CDR1 MNHEY and CDR2 SVGEGT. V was pared by 2 bases and J by 8 bases, with 16 bases between. The CDR3 runs to 15 residues. CDR3 bases: TGTGCCAGCAGTTACAATCAGGGCCCGGCGGATGAGCAGTTCTTC. This gives the protein CASSYNQGPADEQFF.

At least ten counts were recorded for this clonotype. The rearrangement uses TRBV7-2 and TRBJ2-3; 12 bases fit TRBD1. The CDR3 runs to 16 residues. V lost 5 bases, J lost 6 bases, and 9 bases stayed unmatched. Germline CDR1 and CDR2: SGHTA and FQGNSA. The CDR3 region is CASSHPRDRGRDTQYF. CDR3 DNA sequence: TGTGCCAGCAGCCATCCCCGGGACAGGGGGCGCGATACGCAGTATTTT.

The table lists this clonotype with many counts. The chain links TRBV30 to TRBJ2-1, with D maybe TRBD1 (6 bases). V lost 4 bases and J lost 5, with 15 bases in between. The CDR3 spans 14 residues. CDR1 is GTSNPN, CDR2 SVGIG, per germline (reference sequence). The DNA of the CDR3 is TGTGCCTGGAACACCGACAGGCCGGACAATGAGCAGTTCTTC. It yields the protein CAWNTDRPDNEQFF.

The CDR3 sequence: CASTQDRGFPSGANVLTF. The CDR3 region has the DNA TGTGCCAGCACCCAAGACAGGGGGTTTCCCTCTGGGGCCAACGTCCTGACTTTC. The chain joins TRBV6-2 or TRBV6-3 to TRBJ2-6, with TRBD1 matching over 9 bases. This CDR3 has 18 amino acids. Germline assignment: CDR1 MNHEY and CDR2 SVGEGT. J lost 0 bases, V lost 7 bases, and 10 bases had no gene match.

This clonotype was recorded many times. The genes are TRBV15 and TRBJ1-6, with 9 bases identical to TRBD1. The CDR3 spans 14 residues. Germline loops: CDR1 LNHNV, CDR2 YYDKDF (reference sequence). Trimming at V came to 5 bases and at J to 6 bases, leaving 2 bases not matched to a gene. The CDR3 protein is CATSWGQGNSPLHF. CDR3 sequence (DNA): TGTGCCACCAGCTGGGGACAGGGTAATTCACCCCTCCACTTT.

This clonotype was seen repeatedly, ten times or more. The chain joins TRBV12-5 to TRBJ1-2; D not certain. The CDR3 is made up of 14 amino acids. Germline V gene sequence: CDR1 LGHNT, CDR2 FRNRAP. The ends were cut back, 2 bases at V and 2 bases at J, with 9 bases in the middle. In DNA, the CDR3 is TGTGCTAGTGGTTTGATTCCGGGGAACTATGGCTACACCTTC. Its protein is CASGLIPGNYGYTF.

This clonotype was recorded many times. The V call is TRBV7-2, the J call TRBJ2-4; D is unclear. The germline CDR1 and CDR2 sequences are SGHTA and FQGNSA. Between the trimmed V and J ends, which lost 5 bases and 7 bases, there was a span of 12 bases. This CDR3 is built from 13 residues. The CDR3 reads CASSPSRANIQYF. CDR3 bases: TGTGCCAGCAGCCCTAGTCGGGCGAACATTCAGTACTTC.

This clonotype was counted at least ten times. The chain couples TRBV6-4 to TRBJ1-2, with a possible D match to TRBD1 (6 bases). V was clipped by 4 bases and J by 8 bases, with 17 bases between them. The CDR3 loop spans 14 amino acids. From germline, CDR1 is MRHNA and CDR2 SNTAGT. This chain's CDR3 is CASSVHSGVTGYTF. DNA for the CDR3: TGTGCCAGCAGTGTACACTCAGGGGTGACCGGCTACACCTTC.

This clonotype occurred a few times. The J gene is TRBJ1-6, the V gene TRBV7-6, with TRBD1 as a possible D gene (5 bases). The CDR3 sequence is 13 residues long. Germline CDR1 is SGHVS and CDR2 is FNYEAQ. The ends were cut back, 6 bases at V and 14 bases at J, with 17 bases in the middle. CDR3 nucleotides: TGTGCCAGCAGGTTACAGGAGAAGGGGACCCTCCACTTT. Amino acids: CASRLQEKGTLHF.

This clonotype was observed many times. V gene TRBV6-2 or TRBV6-3 combines with J gene TRBJ2-3, with D possibly TRBD2 on 6 matching bases. CDR1 MNHEY and CDR2 SVGEGT come from the germline V gene. V was pared by 5 bases and J by 7 bases, with 16 bases between. This CDR3 has 14 amino acids. As DNA, the CDR3 is TGTGCCAGCAGTAGCCTCCGGGAGACAAATACGCAGTATTTT. Amino acid sequence: CASSSLRETNTQYF.

V gene TRBV28 combines with J gene TRBJ2-7, with 9 bases aligning to TRBD1. The germline V gene has CDR1 MDHEN and CDR2 SYDVKM. V lost 6 bases and J lost 5; bases outside the gene matches: 5. The length of the CDR3 is 13 residues. This chain's CDR3 is CASSYDRGDEQYF. The CDR3 DNA reads as TGTGCCAGCAGCTACGACAGGGGGGACGAGCAGTACTTC.

There are many counts of this clonotype. V and J are TRBV19 and TRBJ2-1; D not resolved. V was trimmed by 5 bases and J by 0 bases, leaving 14 bases between them. Germline V CDR1 and CDR2: LNHDA, SQIVND (reference sequence). CDR3 length: 16 residues. This CDR3 is CASSAGRSRSYNEQFF. CDR3 nucleotide sequence: TGTGCCAGTAGTGCAGGCCGTTCTCGCTCCTACAATGAGCAGTTCTTC.

This clonotype appeared many times. The chain uses TRBV11-1 and TRBJ1-2; D not certain. CDR3 size: 14 residues. V was shortened by 2 bases and J by 0 bases, with 7 bases between the two germline ends. CDR1 and CDR2 from the germline V gene are SGHAT and FQDESV (reference sequence). In DNA, the CDR3 is TGTGCCAGCAGCTTATCCTCCACTAACTATGGCTACACCTTC. The encoded protein is CASSLSSTNYGYTF. Filled out from reference TRBV11-1 and TRBJ1-2, the complete variable domain reads EAEVAQSPRYKITEKSQAVAFWCDPISGHATLYWYRQILGQGPELLVQFQDESVVDDSQLPKDRFSAERLKGVDSTLKIQPAELGDSAMYLCASSLSSTNYGYTFGSGTRLTVV.

A few counts support this clonotype. The J gene is TRBJ1-3, the V gene TRBV9; D gene uncertain. V lost 0 bases to trimming and J lost 2 bases, with 6 bases between them. CDR1 SGDLS and CDR2 YYNGEE come from the germline V gene. The CDR3 has 14 amino acids. CDR3 DNA: TGTGCCAGCAGCGTAGCAGGCACTGGAAACACCATATATTTT. As protein: CASSVAGTGNTIYF.

V usage is TRBV29-1 and J usage is TRBJ2-4, with D uncertain. Trimming pared 7 bases from V and 0 bases from J, leaving 10 bases between. The CDR3 runs to 13 residues. Germline CDR1 SQVTM, CDR2 ANQGSEA. In nucleotides, the CDR3 is TGCAGCGCCACTACGCTAGCCAAAAACATTCAGTACTTC. Translating it yields CSATTLAKNIQYF.

This clonotype was picked up many times. The V gene is TRBV6-1, the J gene TRBJ1-4; TRBD1 matches at 9 bases. Germline V lookup: CDR1 MNHNS, CDR2 SASEGT. V lost 8 bases and J lost 3; bases outside the gene matches: 10. The CDR3 covers 16 residues. DNA of the CDR3: TGTGCCAGCGGCCGACAGGGGGGTTCTCCTAATGAAAAACTGTTTTTT. Translation: CASGRQGGSPNEKLFF.

The CDR3 DNA sequence: TGTGCCAGCAGCCAAGTGGTTGGGGTTTCAGGACTTAACACTGAAGCTTTCTTT. This codes for CASSQVVGVSGLNTEAFF. The rearrangement uses TRBV4-2 and TRBJ1-1; D is undetermined. The V end lost 1 base, the J end lost 2 bases, and 20 bases lay between the germline ends. The CDR3 is 18 residues long. Germline V gives CDR1 LGHNA, CDR2 YNFKEQ.

This clonotype was counted many times. The genes are TRBV6-5 and TRBJ1-1; D uncertain. Germline V gene sequence: CDR1 MNHEY, CDR2 SVGAGI. This CDR3 has 14 residues. V lost 2 bases to trimming and J lost 2 bases, with 9 bases between them. The CDR3 DNA reads as TGTGCCAGCAGTTACCGCCTTCAAAACACTGAAGCTTTCTTT. Translated: CASSYRLQNTEAFF.

The DNA of the CDR3 is TGCGCCAGCGGAAGCCCTCAAGAGACCCAGTACTTC. Protein: CASGSPQETQYF. This rearrangement joins TRBV5-1 to TRBJ2-5; D remains ambiguous. The CDR3 runs 12 residues. The V and J ends lost 7 bases and 2 bases respectively, with 9 bases between them. Germline lookup yields CDR1 SGHRS and CDR2 YFSETQ.